The table lists the clone carrying this TCR beta chain with many counts. The data belong to a study of blood T cells in healthy people across ages. CDR1 SGHKS and CDR2 YYEKEE come from the germline V gene (reference sequence). Trimming took 4 bases from V and 4 from J, leaving 14 bases between them. The CDR3 spans 14 residues. Next came a second PCR, run for about 6 to 12 cycles, which used a sample-barcoded 5' primer along with a J-beta primer mix. TCRdb re-derived calls from the 5' RACE reads in MiXCR, one entry per CDR3 protein. Here the sample spans 1.5 million to 2 million distinct CDR3 sequences, about 31% being singletons.

The chain uses TRBV5-5 and TRBJ2-5, with D perhaps assigned TRBD1 or TRBD2 (6 bases each). The material sequenced was blood. This TCR was sampled from a young woman in good health. CDR3 amino acids: CASSPEGGGETQYF. The CDR3 bases are TGTGCCAGCAGCCCCGAGGGGGGAGGAGAGACCCAGTACTTC.